One sample yielded the 10 T cell receptor beta chains listed below, sequenced in a study of post-analysis software for immune sequencing data. General study results and limits: Patients showed TRBV5-6, TRBV5-1 and TRBV20-1 among a handful of TRBV segments more frequent than in controls.

No antigen is known for these receptors. Unique molecular identifiers featured in each of the TCR beta cDNA libraries. MiXCR was run by TCRdb on the PCR reads, yielding one entry per CDR3 protein. The sample includes about 770,000 distinct CDR3 sequences, 40% to 55% of them seen just once. The specimen was blood. These receptors were obtained from a girl aged 10 to 17 with multiple sclerosis.

This clonotype has only one observation. V usage is TRBV7-9 and J usage is TRBJ2-5; a weak D match, TRBD1 (6 bases). Near its end, the DNA agrees better with TRBJ2-7, so the J call may be wrong. The CDR3 runs 14 residues. Germline CDR1 and CDR2: SEHNR and FQNEAQ (reference sequence). For the CDR3, the DNA is TGTGCCAGCGGCCCCGACGGACAGTTCTACGAGCAGTACTTC. Translating gives CASGPDGQFYEQYF.

The CDR3 loop reads CASSRGINQPQHF. The CDR3 coding sequence is TGTGCCAGCAGCCGCGGGATCAATCAGCCCCAGCATTTT. This sequence joins TRBV6-5 and TRBJ1-5; unclear D gene. CDR1 is MNHEY, CDR2 SVGAGI, per germline. This CDR3 has 13 residues. Trimming took off 6 bases at V and 3 bases at J, with 9 bases between the two ends.

The chain couples TRBV7-9 to TRBJ2-5; 8 bases agree with TRBD1. Unmatched junction bases numbered 2, after V lost 0 bases and J lost 11 bases. CDR3 length: 12 residues. Looked up from germline, CDR1 is SEHNR and CDR2 is FQNEAQ (reference sequence). CDR3 nucleotides: TGTGCCAGCAGCTTAGCCGACAGGGGACAGTACTTC. Protein product: CASSLADRGQYF.

This clonotype was found a few times. The rearrangement joins TRBV29-1 to TRBJ2-7; TRBD1 aligns across 8 bases. Losses at the gene ends were 3 bases for V and 5 bases for J; bases not matched to a gene: 3. Germline V gives CDR1 SQVTM, CDR2 ANQGSEA. The CDR3 sequence is 12 residues long. CDR3 amino acids: CSVDQQGDEQYF. CDR3 sequence (DNA): TGCAGCGTTGACCAACAGGGGGACGAGCAGTACTTC.

The chain combines TRBV3-1 with TRBJ1-2; TRBD1 matches at 9 bases. Germline V lookup: CDR1 LGHDT, CDR2 YNNKEL (reference sequence). There are 17 residues in the CDR3. Trimming cost V 1 base and J 3 bases; bases outside gene matches: 9. CDR3 region: CASSQVIRGQGDYGYTF. DNA for the CDR3: TGTGCCAGCAGCCAAGTAATTCGGGGACAGGGAGACTATGGCTACACCTTC.

The chain has TRBV4-3 and TRBJ1-1; no firm D call. Trimming cost V 0 bases and J 3 bases, with 11 bases left between them. The CDR3 is made up of 15 amino acids. Germline V gene sequence: CDR1 LGHNA, CDR2 YSLEER. This chain's CDR3 is CASSQELGLYTEAFF. The CDR3, as DNA: TGCGCCAGCAGCCAAGAGCTGGGATTGTACACTGAAGCTTTCTTT.

The chain employs TRBV4-3 and TRBJ2-7, with D perhaps TRBD2 (7 bases). Germline V lookup: CDR1 LGHNA, CDR2 YSLEER. The CDR3 is made up of 14 amino acids. V shed 2 bases and J shed 4 bases, with 12 bases lying between them. CDR3 sequence (DNA): TGCGCCAGCAGCCAATGGAGGGGGGGTTACGAGCAGTACTTC. Translating it yields CASSQWRGGYEQYF.

The V gene is TRBV27, the J gene TRBJ2-4; 7 positions agree with TRBD2. The trim removed 6 bases at V and 9 bases at J, leaving 11 bases unmatched. Germline values: CDR1 MNHEY, CDR2 SMNVEV (reference sequence). The CDR3 length is 14 residues. Here the CDR3 reads CASSQDSGGGIQYF. The CDR3 DNA follows: TGTGCCAGCAGCCAAGACTCGGGCGGGGGCATTCAGTACTTC.

Points on this clonotype: The junction does not match germline at one end; this may be a read error. The gene calls are TRBV9 and TRBJ2-5, with 12 bases aligning to TRBD2. The CDR3 covers 16 residues. The germline CDR1 and CDR2 sequences are SGDLS and YYNGEE. The CDR3 reads CASSVGTSGHQEAQYF. The CDR3 bases are TGTGCCAGCAGCGTGGGGACTAGCGGGCACCAAGAGGCCCAGTACTTC.

The chain employs TRBV29-1 and TRBJ2-7; TRBD2 matches at 9 bases. With V trimmed by 6 bases and J by 3 bases, 6 bases remained unmatched. The CDR3 covers 13 residues. Germline CDR1 is SQVTM and CDR2 is ANQGSEA. The chain's CDR3 is CSVRAGGGYEQYF. The CDR3 DNA follows: TGCAGCGTGCGAGCGGGAGGTGGCTACGAGCAGTACTTC.